What follows describes a single T cell receptor (beta chain). The source of the sample is a study of blood T cell repertoires in COVID-19. Study context: Samples taken during acute and convalescent COVID-19 were collected in the United States, Italy and Spain. T cells, B-cell-depleted T cells, or PBMCs provided the cDNA or gDNA that served as material.

Losses at the gene ends were 4 bases for V and 1 base for J; bases not matched to a gene: 15. The CDR3 spans 19 residues. Original analysis: Researchers report that nucleated cell counts were estimated from reference gene primer amplification. Data came from immunoSEQ multiplex PCR; TCRdb stores just in-frame clones and leaves some out. From that table come the V and J calls and clone size; the DNA was used to work out D and trimming. This sample has about 490,000 clones; 80% to 90% occur once, and the top ten carry roughly 3.2%. The V call is TRBV6-7, the J call TRBJ2-1; the match to TRBD2 covers 8 bases. TRBV6-7 qualifies as an ORF whose function is uncertain. The sequenced sample was peripheral blood. The sequence came from a human donor in a cohort sampled during active COVID-19. CDR3: CASSLPSTLVAGSYNEQFF. The DNA of the CDR3 is TGTGCCAGCAGTTTACCCTCCACTCTAGTAGCGGGGTCCTACAATGAGCAGTTCTTC.